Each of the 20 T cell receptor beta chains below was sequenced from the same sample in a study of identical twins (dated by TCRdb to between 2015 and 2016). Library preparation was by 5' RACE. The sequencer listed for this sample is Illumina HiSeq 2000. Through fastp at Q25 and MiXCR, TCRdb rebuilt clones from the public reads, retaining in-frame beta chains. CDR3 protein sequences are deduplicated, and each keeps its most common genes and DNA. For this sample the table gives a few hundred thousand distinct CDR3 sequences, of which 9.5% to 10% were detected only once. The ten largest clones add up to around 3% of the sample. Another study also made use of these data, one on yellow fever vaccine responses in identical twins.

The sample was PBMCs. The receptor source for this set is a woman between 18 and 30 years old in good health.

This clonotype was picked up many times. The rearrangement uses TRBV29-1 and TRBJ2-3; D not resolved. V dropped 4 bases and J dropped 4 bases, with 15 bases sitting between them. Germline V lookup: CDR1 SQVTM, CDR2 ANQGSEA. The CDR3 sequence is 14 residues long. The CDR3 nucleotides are TGCAGCGTTGTGTTCCCCTCTACTCCAGATACGCAGTATTTT. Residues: CSVVFPSTPDTQYF.

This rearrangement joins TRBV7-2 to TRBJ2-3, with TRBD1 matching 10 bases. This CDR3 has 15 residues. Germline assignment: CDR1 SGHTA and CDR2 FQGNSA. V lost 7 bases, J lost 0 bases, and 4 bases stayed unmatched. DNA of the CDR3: TGTGCCAGCATGAGGGACAGGGGAAGCACAGATACGCAGTATTTT. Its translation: CASMRDRGSTDTQYF. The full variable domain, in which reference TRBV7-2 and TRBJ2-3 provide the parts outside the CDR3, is GAGVSQSPSNKVTEKGKDVELRCDPISGHTALYWYRQSLGQGLEFLIYFQGNSAPDKSGLPSDRFSAERTGGSVSTLTIQRTQQEDSAVYLCASMRDRGSTDTQYFGPGTRLTVL.

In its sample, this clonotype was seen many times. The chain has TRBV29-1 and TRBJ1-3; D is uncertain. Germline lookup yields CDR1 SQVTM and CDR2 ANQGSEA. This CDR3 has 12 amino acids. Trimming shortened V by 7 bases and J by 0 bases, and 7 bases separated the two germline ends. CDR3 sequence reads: CSARSSGNTIYF. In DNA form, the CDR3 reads TGCAGCGCCCGGAGCTCTGGAAACACCATATATTTT. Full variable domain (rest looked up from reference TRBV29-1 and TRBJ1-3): SAVISQKPSRDICQRGTSLTIQCQVDSQVTMMFWYRQQPGQSLTLIATANQGSEATYESGFVIDKFPISRPNLTFSTLTVSNMSPEDSSIYLCSARSSGNTIYFGEGSWLTVV.

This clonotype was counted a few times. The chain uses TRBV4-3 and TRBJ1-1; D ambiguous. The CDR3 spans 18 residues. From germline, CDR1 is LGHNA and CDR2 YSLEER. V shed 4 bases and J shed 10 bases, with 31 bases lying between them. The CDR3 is CASSPRSSSSGPPSRAFF. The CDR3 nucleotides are TGCGCCAGCAGCCCGCGGTCGTCCAGTTCTGGCCCCCCCAGCCGAGCTTTCTTT.

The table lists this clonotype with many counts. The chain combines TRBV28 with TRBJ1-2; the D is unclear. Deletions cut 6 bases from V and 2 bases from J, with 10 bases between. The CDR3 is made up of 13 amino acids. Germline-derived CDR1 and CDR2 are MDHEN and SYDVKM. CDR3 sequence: CASSPDENYGYTF. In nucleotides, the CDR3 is TGTGCCAGCAGCCCTGACGAAAACTATGGCTACACCTTC.

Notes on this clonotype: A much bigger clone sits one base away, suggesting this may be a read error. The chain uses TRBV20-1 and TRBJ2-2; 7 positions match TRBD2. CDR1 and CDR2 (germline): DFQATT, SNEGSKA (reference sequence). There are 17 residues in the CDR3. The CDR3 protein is CCARDPLSGGDTGELFF. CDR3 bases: TGCTGTGCTAGAGATCCATTGTCGGGGGGAGACACCGGGGAGCTGTTTTTT.

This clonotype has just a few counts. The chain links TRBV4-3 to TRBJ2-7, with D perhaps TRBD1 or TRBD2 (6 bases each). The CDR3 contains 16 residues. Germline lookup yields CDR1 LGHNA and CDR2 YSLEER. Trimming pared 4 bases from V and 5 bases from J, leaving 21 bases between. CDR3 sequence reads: CASSLGGRVPLNEQYF. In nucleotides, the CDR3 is TGCGCCAGCAGCCTGGGGGGCCGGGTTCCCCTGAACGAGCAGTACTTC.

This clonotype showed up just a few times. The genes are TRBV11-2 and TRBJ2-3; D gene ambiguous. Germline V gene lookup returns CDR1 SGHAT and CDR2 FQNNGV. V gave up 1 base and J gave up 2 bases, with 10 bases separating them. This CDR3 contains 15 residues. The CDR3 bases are TGTGCCAGCAGCTTAGTTTTGGTGGCCACAGATACGCAGTATTTT. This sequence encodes CASSLVLVATDTQYF.

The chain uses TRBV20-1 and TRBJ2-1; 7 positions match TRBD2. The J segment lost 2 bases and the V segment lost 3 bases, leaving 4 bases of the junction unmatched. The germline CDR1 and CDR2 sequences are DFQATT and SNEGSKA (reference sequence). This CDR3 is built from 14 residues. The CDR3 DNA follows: TGCAGTGCTAGGATTAGCGGGCCCTACAATGAGCAGTTCTTC. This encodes CSARISGPYNEQFF.

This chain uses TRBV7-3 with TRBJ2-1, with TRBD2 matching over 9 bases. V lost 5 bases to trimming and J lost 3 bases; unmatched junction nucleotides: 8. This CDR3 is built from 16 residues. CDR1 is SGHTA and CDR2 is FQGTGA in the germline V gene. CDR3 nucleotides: TGTGCCAGCAGCGCCCGGCTAGCGGGGAGCTACAATGAGCAGTTCTTC. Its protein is CASSARLAGSYNEQFF.

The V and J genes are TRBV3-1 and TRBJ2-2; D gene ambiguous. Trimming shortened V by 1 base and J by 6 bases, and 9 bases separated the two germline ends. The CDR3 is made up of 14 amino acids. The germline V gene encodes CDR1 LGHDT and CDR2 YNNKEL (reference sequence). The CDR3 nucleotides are TGTGCCAGCAGCCAAGGGTCTGTGGCCGGGGAGCTGTTTTTT. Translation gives CASSQGSVAGELFF.

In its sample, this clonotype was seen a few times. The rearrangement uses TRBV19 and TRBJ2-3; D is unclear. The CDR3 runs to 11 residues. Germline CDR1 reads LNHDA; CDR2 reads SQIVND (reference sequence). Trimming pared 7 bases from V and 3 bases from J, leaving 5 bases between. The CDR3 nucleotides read TGTGCCAGTAAGCAAACAGATACGCAGTATTTT. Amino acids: CASKQTDTQYF.

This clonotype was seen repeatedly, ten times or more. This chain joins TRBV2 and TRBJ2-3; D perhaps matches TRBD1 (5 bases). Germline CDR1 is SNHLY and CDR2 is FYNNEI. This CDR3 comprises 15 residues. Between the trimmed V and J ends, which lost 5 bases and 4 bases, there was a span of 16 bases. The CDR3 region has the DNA TGTGCCAGCAGTATAAGGGGAAGGGCAGCAGATACGCAGTATTTT. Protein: CASSIRGRAADTQYF.

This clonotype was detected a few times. The CDR3: CASSFLRGGWADTQYF. CDR3 nucleotide sequence: TGTGCCAGCAGTTTTCTGCGGGGGGGCTGGGCAGATACGCAGTATTTT. The J gene is TRBJ2-3, the V gene TRBV12-3 or TRBV12-4, with TRBD2 matching 9 bases. V dropped 3 bases and J dropped 4; count of bases not matched to a gene: 8. This CDR3 has 16 amino acids.

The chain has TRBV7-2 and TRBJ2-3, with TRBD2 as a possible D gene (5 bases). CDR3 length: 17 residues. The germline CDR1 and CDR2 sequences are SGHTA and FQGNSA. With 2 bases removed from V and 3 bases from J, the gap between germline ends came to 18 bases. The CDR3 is CASSLRGRGISTDTQYF. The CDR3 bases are TGTGCCAGCAGCTTAAGAGGGAGAGGGATATCAACAGATACGCAGTATTTT.

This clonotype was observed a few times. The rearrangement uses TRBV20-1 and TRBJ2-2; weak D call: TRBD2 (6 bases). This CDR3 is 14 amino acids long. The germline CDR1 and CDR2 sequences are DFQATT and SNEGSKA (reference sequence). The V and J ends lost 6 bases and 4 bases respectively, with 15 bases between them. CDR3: CSAARGSGTGELFF. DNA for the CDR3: TGCAGTGCCGCCCGGGGGAGTGGCACCGGGGAGCTGTTTTTT.

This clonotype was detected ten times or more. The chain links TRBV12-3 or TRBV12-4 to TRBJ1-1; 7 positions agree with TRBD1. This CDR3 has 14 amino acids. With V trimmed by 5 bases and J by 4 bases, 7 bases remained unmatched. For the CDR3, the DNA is TGTGCCAGCAGTCCGGGACAGCAAAGCACTGAAGCTTTCTTT. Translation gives CASSPGQQSTEAFF.

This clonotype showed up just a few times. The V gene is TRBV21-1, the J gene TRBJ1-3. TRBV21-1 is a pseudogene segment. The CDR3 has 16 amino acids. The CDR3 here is CASSQDGDNSGNTIYF. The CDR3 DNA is TGTGCCAGCAGCCAGGACGGCGACAACTCTGGAAACACCATATATTTT.

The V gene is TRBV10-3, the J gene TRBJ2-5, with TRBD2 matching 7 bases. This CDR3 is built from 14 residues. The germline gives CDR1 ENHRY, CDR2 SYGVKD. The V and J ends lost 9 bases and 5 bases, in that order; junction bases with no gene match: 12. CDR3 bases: TGTGCCATTTGGGGAGGGGCCTCGACGGAGACCCAGTACTTC. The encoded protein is CAIWGGASTETQYF.

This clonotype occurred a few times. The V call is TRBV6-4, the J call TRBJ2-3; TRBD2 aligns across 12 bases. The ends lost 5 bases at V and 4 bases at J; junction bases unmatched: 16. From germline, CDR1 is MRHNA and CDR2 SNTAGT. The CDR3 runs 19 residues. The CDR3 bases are TGTGCCAGCAGTACTCCCCCCCTAGCGGGAGGGCCCCTTTCAGATACGCAGTATTTT. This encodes CASSTPPLAGGPLSDTQYF.